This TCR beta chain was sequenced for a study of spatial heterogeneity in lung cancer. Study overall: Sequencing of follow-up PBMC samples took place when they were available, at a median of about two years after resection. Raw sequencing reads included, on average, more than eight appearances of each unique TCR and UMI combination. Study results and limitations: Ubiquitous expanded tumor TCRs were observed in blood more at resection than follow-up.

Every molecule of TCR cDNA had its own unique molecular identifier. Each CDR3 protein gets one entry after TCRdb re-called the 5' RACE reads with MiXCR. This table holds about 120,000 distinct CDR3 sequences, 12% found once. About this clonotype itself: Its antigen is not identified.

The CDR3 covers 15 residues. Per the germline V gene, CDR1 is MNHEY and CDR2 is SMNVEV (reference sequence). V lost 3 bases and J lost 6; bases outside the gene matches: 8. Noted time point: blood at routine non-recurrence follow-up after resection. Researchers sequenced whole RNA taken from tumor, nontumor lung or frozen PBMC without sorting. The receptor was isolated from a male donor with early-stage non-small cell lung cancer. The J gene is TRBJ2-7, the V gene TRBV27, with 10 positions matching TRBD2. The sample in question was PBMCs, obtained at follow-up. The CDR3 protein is CASSLERGGRSEQYF. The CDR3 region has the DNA TGTGCCAGCAGTTTGGAGCGGGGGGGCCGTAGCGAGCAGTACTTC.